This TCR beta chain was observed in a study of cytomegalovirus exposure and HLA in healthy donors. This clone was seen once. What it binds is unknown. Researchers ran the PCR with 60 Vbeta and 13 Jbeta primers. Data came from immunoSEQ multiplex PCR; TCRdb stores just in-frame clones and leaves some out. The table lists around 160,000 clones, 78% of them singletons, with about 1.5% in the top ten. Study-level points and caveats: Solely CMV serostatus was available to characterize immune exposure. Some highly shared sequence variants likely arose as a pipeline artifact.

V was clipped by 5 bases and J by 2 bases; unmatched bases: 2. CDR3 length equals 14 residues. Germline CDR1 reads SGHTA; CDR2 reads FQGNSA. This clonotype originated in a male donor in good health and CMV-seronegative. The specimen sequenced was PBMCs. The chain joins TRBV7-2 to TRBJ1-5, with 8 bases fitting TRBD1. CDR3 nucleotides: TGTGCCAGCAGCCTGACAGGGGGCAATCAGCCCCAGCATTTT. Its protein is CASSLTGGNQPQHF.